Included here is one T cell receptor beta chain sequence, with context. The target antigen is unknown. The data are from a study of CD8+ T cells in alopecia areata. Study overall: Treated patients took oral tofacitinib at 5 to 10 mg twice daily.

TCR sequencing used cDNA made by reverse transcription of extracted RNA. Assay: immunoSEQ multiplex PCR; the TCRdb copy retains only in-frame clones and omits some. This table has about 220,000 clones, less than 75% appearing once. Study-wide findings and caveats: Under tofacitinib, numerous expanded lesional clonotypes remained detectable in scalp and blood.

Treatment noted: oral pan-JAK inhibitor, 5-10 mg twice daily. PBMC-derived CD4+ and CD8+ T cells were sorted. This sample comprised CD4+ T cells sorted from blood, obtained at week 4, from a patient treated with tofacitinib. The TCR originated in a human donor with alopecia areata.

DNA of the CDR3: TGTGCCACCTCCCCAGGCGAGACCTTTGGTACAGATACGCAGTATTTT. Translation: CATSPGETFGTDTQYF. The chain combines TRBV10-3 with TRBJ2-3; D is ambiguous. The germline CDR1 and CDR2 sequences are ENHRY and SYGVKD. CDR3 length equals 16 residues. The V end was cut by 10 bases, the J end by 3 bases, with 23 bases between.